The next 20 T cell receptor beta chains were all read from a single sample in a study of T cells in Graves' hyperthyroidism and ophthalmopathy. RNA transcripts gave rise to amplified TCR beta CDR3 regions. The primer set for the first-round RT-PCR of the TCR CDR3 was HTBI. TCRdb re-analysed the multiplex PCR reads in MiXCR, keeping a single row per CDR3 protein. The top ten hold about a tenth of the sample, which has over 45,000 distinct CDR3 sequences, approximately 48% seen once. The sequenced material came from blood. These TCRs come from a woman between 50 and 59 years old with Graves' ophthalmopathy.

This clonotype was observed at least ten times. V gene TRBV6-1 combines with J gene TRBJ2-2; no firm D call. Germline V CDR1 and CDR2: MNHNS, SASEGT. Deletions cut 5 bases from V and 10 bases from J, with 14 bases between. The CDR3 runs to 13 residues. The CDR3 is CASSPDWAEELFF. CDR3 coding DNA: TGTGCCAGCAGTCCCGACTGGGCAGAGGAGCTGTTTTTT.

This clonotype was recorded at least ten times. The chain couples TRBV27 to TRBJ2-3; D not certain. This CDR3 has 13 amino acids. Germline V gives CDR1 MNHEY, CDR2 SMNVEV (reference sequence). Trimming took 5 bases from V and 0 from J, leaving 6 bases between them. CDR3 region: CASSTPSTDTQYF. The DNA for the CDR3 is TGTGCCAGCAGTACCCCAAGCACAGATACGCAGTATTTT.

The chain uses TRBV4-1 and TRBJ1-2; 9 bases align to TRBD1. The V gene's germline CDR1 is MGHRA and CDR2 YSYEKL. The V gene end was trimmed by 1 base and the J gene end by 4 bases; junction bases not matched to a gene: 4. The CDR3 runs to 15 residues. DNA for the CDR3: TGCGCCAGCAGCCAAGGGGGACAGGGAGGCTATGGCTACACCTTC. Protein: CASSQGGQGGYGYTF.

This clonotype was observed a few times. The CDR3 DNA sequence: TGTGCCAGCTCACGAAATAGCGGGAGAACCACAGATACGCAGTATTTT. Its translation: CASSRNSGRTTDTQYF. V is TRBV18 and J is TRBJ2-3, with 9 bases that match TRBD2. The CDR3 contains 16 residues. Germline assignment: CDR1 KGHSH and CDR2 LQKENI. The ends lost 4 bases at V and 2 bases at J; junction bases unmatched: 7. Full variable domain (remainder filled in from reference TRBV18 and TRBJ2-3): NAGVMQNPRHLVRRRGQEARLRCSPMKGHSHVYWYRQLPEEGLKFMVYLQKENIIDESGMPKERFSAEFPKEGPSILRIQQVVRGDSAAYFCASSRNSGRTTDTQYFGPGTRLTVL.

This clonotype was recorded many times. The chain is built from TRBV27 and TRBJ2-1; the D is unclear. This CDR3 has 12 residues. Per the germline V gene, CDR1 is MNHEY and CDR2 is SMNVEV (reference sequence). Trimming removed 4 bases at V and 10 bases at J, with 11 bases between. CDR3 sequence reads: CASSSTDSEQFF. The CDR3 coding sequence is TGTGCCAGCAGTTCGACTGATTCCGAGCAGTTCTTC.

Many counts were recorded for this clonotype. The CDR3 DNA reads TGTGCCAGCAGTCCCGATAACCACTATGGCTACACCTTC. Encoded protein: CASSPDNHYGYTF. The V and J genes are TRBV2 and TRBJ1-2; D is uncertain. The length of the CDR3 is 13 residues. V lost 5 bases and J lost 3, with 10 bases in between. Germline assignment: CDR1 SNHLY and CDR2 FYNNEI.

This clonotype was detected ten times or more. The CDR3 bases are TGTGCCAGCAGTACAGGGAACACTGAAGCTTTCTTT. Encoded protein: CASSTGNTEAFF. The chain joins TRBV6-5 to TRBJ1-1; possible D gene TRBD1, 5 bases. V lost 5 bases to trimming and J lost 1 base, with 5 bases between them. The germline gives CDR1 MNHEY, CDR2 SVGAGI. This CDR3 region has 12 residues.

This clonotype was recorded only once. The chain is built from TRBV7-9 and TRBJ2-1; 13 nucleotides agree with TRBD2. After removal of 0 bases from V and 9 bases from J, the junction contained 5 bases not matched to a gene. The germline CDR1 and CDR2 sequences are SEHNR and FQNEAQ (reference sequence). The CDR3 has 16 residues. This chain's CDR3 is CASSLAPGLAGTEQFF. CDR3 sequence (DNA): TGTGCCAGCAGCTTAGCCCCGGGACTAGCGGGAACTGAGCAGTTCTTC.

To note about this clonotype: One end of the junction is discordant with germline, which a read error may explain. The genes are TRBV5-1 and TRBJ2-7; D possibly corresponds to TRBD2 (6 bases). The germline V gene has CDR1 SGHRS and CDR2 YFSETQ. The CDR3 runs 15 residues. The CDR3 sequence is CASSLAGPGAYEQYF. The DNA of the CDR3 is TGTGCCAGCAGCTTGGCGGGACCTGGCGCCTACGAGCAGTACTTC.

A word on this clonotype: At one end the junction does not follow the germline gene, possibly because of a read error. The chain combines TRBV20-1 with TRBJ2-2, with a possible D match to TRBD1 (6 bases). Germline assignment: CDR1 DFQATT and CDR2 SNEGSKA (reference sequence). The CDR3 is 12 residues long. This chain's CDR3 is CSARGGTGELFF. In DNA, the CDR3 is TGCAGTGCCAGAGGGGGCACCGGGGAGCTGTTTTTT.

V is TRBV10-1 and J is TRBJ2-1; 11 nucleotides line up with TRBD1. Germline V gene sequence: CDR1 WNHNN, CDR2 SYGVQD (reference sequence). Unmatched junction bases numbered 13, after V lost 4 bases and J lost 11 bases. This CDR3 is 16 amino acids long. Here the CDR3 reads CASSAGQGGPLFQQFF. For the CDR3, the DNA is TGCGCCAGCAGTGCGGGACAGGGGGGCCCCCTCTTTCAGCAGTTCTTC.

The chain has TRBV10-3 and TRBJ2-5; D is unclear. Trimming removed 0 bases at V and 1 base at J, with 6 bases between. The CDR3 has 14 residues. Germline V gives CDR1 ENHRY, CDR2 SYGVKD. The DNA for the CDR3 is TGTGCCATCAGTGAGTCGATGGTCCAAGAGACCCAGTACTTC. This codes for CAISESMVQETQYF.

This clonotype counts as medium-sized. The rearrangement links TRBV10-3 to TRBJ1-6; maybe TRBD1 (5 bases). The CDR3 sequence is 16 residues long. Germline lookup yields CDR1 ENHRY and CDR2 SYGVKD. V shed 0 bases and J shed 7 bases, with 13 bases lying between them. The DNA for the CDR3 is TGTGCCATCAGTGAGTCGCCAGGGAGAAAGAATTCACCCCTCCACTTT. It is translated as CAISESPGRKNSPLHF.

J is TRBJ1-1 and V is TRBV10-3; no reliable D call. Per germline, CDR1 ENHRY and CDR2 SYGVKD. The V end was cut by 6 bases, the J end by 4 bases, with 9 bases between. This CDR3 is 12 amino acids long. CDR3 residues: CAIRTLSTEAFF. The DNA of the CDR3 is TGTGCCATCAGGACGCTCTCCACTGAAGCTTTCTTT.

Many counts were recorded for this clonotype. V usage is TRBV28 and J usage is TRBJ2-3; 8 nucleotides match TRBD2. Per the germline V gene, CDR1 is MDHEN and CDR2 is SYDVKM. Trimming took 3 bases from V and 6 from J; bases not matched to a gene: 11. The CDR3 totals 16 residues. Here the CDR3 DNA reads TGTGCCAGCAGTTTCTCTAGTAGCGGGGATTGGGATACGCAGTATTTT. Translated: CASSFSSSGDWDTQYF.

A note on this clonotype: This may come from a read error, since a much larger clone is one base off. The DNA of the CDR3 is TGCTCCAGCAGCCAAAACCCAAATAGCGGGACACAAACATCACCCCTCCACTTT. As protein: CSSSQNPNSGTQTSPLHF. The chain carries TRBV4-1 and TRBJ1-6; a possible D gene is TRBD1 (6 bases). The germline V gene has CDR1 MGHRA and CDR2 YSYEKL. The length of the CDR3 is 18 residues.

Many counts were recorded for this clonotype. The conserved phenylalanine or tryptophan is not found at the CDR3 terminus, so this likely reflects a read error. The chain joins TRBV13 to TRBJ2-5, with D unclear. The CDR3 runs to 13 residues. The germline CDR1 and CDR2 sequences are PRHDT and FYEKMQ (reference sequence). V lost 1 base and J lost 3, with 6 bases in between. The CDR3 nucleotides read TGTGCCAGCAGCTTAGAGATCAAAGAGACCCAGTACCTC. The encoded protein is CASSLEIKETQYL.

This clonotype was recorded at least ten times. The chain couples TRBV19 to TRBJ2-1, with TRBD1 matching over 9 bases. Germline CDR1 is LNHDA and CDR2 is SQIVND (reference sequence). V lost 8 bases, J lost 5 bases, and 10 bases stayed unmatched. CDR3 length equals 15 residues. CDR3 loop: CASHQTGGLNNEQFF. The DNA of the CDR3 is TGTGCCAGTCACCAAACAGGGGGCCTCAACAATGAGCAGTTCTTC.

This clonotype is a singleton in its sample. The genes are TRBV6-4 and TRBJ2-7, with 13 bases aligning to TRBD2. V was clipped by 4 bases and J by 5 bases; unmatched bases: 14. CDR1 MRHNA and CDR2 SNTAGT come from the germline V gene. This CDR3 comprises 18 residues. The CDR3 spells CASSGTSGRSQKGHEQYV. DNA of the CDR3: TGTGCCAGCAGTGGGACTAGCGGGAGATCCCAAAAGGGTCACGAGCAGTACGTC.

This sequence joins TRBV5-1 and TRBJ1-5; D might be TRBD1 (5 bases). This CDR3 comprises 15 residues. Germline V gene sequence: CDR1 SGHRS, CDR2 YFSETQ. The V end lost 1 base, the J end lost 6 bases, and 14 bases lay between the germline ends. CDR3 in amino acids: CASSLPGLDGQPQHF. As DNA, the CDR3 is TGCGCCAGCAGCTTGCCGGGGCTAGACGGTCAGCCCCAGCATTTT.